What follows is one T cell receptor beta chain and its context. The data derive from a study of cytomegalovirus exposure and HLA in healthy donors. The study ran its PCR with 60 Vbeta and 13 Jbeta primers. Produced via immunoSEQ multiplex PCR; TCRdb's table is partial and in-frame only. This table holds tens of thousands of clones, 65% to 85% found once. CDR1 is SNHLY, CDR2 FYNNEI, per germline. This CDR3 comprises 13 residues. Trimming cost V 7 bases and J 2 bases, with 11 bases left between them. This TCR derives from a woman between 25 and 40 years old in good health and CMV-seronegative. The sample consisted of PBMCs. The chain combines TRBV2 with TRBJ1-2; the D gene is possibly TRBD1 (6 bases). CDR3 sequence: CASMRGTNYGYTF. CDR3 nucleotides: TGTGCCAGCATGAGGGGGACGAACTATGGCTACACCTTC.